Presented here are 20 T cell receptor beta chains from one specimen sequenced in a study of T cell responses to AZD1222 COVID-19 vaccine. Sequencing used immunoSEQ multiplex PCR; TCRdb keeps in-frame clones, though not all of them. The sample has 100,000 to 150,000 clones, 92% seen once. The source material was peripheral blood, sampled on day 0 of AZD1222 vaccination. These receptors originate from an adult in good health.

The rearrangement links TRBV11-2 to TRBJ1-1, with 7 nucleotides matching TRBD1. The CDR3 extends over 15 amino acids. Germline V gives CDR1 SGHAT, CDR2 FQNNGV. Trimming removed 4 bases from V and 5 bases from J; junction bases left unmatched: 10. CDR3 nucleotide sequence: TGTGCCAGCAGCTCCATAGGGCAGGGGGTAACTGAAGCTTTCTTT. Its translation: CASSSIGQGVTEAFF.

The V call is TRBV9, the J call TRBJ1-6; no clear D. The V gene lost 4 bases and the J gene lost 4 bases, with 6 bases spanning the gap. Germline assignment: CDR1 SGDLS and CDR2 YYNGEE. This CDR3 is 13 amino acids long. Here the CDR3 DNA reads TGTGCCAGCAGCTCGGATTATAATTCACCCCTCCACTTT. Its protein is CASSSDYNSPLHF.

The chain joins TRBV28 to TRBJ1-1; D not resolved. The germline CDR1 and CDR2 sequences are MDHEN and SYDVKM. The CDR3 runs to 11 residues. The germline V and J ends were trimmed by 6 bases and 9 bases, with 11 bases remaining between them. The CDR3 reads CASRDPGKAFF. CDR3 bases: TGTGCCAGCAGGGACCCCGGGAAAGCTTTCTTT.

The V call is TRBV19, the J call TRBJ2-2; D is possibly TRBD2 (5 bases). This CDR3 is built from 18 residues. Germline CDR1 and CDR2: LNHDA and SQIVND (reference sequence). V was shortened by 5 bases and J by 1 base, with 20 bases between the two germline ends. CDR3 DNA sequence: TGTGCCAGTAGTTTTAGGCGGGCCTTAAGAAGGAACACCGGGGAGCTGTTTTTT. Its protein is CASSFRRALRRNTGELFF.

This chain connects TRBV19 to TRBJ2-2; perhaps D is TRBD1 or TRBD2 (6 bases each). The CDR3 spans 16 residues. Germline V lookup: CDR1 LNHDA, CDR2 SQIVND (reference sequence). Trimming stripped 2 bases from V and 4 bases from J, with 14 bases between. CDR3 sequence: CASSIRGRAGTGELFF. In DNA, the CDR3 is TGTGCCAGTAGTATAAGGGGGAGAGCGGGCACCGGGGAGCTGTTTTTT.

The J gene is TRBJ1-5, the V gene TRBV28; no definite D call. There are 11 residues in the CDR3. The germline gives CDR1 MDHEN, CDR2 SYDVKM. V lost 2 bases to trimming and J lost 7 bases, with 3 bases between them. CDR3 region: CASSLRQPQHF. The CDR3 DNA reads as TGTGCCAGCAGTTTACGGCAGCCCCAGCATTTT.

This clone was seen a handful of times. The rearrangement uses TRBV19 and TRBJ2-1, with TRBD2 identical over 10 bases. This CDR3 region has 15 residues. Germline V gene lookup returns CDR1 LNHDA and CDR2 SQIVND (reference sequence). Losses at the gene ends were 4 bases for V and 2 bases for J; bases not matched to a gene: 2. CDR3 in amino acids: CASSTAGGPYNEQFF. The CDR3 nucleotides read TGTGCCAGTAGTACAGCGGGAGGGCCCTACAATGAGCAGTTCTTC.

The chain couples TRBV9 to TRBJ2-1, with TRBD2 matching 9 bases. The CDR3 totals 16 residues. Trimming at V came to 0 bases and at J to 0 bases, leaving 1 base not matched to a gene. Germline lookup yields CDR1 SGDLS and CDR2 YYNGEE. CDR3 sequence: CASSVGTSASYNEQFF. Here the CDR3 DNA reads TGTGCCAGCAGCGTAGGGACTAGCGCCTCCTACAATGAGCAGTTCTTC.

The genes are TRBV5-5 and TRBJ1-5; possible D gene TRBD1, 5 bases. CDR1 is SGHKS, CDR2 YYEKEE, per germline (reference sequence). Trimming cost V 4 bases and J 1 base, with 12 bases left between them. CDR3 length: 15 residues. As DNA, the CDR3 is TGTGCCAGCAGCCCGGTGGGGCCCAGCAATCAGCCCCAGCATTTT. Protein: CASSPVGPSNQPQHF.

The V and J genes are TRBV5-4 and TRBJ1-2; 9 positions match TRBD1. Per the germline V gene, CDR1 is SGHNT and CDR2 is YYREEE (reference sequence). CDR3 length equals 15 residues. J was trimmed by 2 bases and V by 4 bases; bases with no gene match: 6. In nucleotides, the CDR3 is TGTGCCAGCAGCCCGGGGACAGGGATGAACTATGGCTACACCTTC. Translating gives CASSPGTGMNYGYTF.

The chain couples TRBV6-1 to TRBJ1-5; D possibly corresponds to TRBD1 (5 bases). This CDR3 region has 14 residues. The V end lost 0 bases, the J end lost 6 bases, and 9 bases lay between the germline ends. Germline CDR1 and CDR2: MNHNS and SASEGT. The CDR3 DNA is TGTGCCAGCAGTGAAGCGGGGGGGTTTCAGCCCCAGCATTTT. Translating gives CASSEAGGFQPQHF.

V gene TRBV2 combines with J gene TRBJ2-3; D gene ambiguous. This CDR3 contains 14 residues. Looked up from germline, CDR1 is SNHLY and CDR2 is FYNNEI. V gave up 7 bases and J gave up 4 bases, with 15 bases separating them. Here the CDR3 reads CASTRLSPADTQYF. Here the CDR3 DNA reads TGTGCCAGCACGCGGCTCTCTCCCGCAGATACGCAGTATTTT.

V and J are TRBV5-1 and TRBJ2-1; 7 bases fit TRBD2. V shed 0 bases, J shed 2 bases, and the junction held 2 bases outside the gene matches. Germline lookup yields CDR1 SGHRS and CDR2 YFSETQ. CDR3 length: 15 residues. CDR3 region: CASSLAAGAYNEQFF. The CDR3 nucleotides are TGCGCCAGCAGCTTGGCGGCGGGAGCCTACAATGAGCAGTTCTTC.

J is TRBJ2-1 and V is TRBV18; possible D gene TRBD2, 6 bases. The CDR3 spans 14 residues. CDR1 and CDR2 from the germline V gene are KGHSH and LQKENI. V gave up 6 bases and J gave up 4 bases, with 13 bases separating them. The CDR3 bases are TGTGCCAGCTCGTTCGGGACTCCGTACAATGAGCAGTTCTTC. As protein: CASSFGTPYNEQFF.

The J gene is TRBJ2-3, the V gene TRBV28; D is perhaps TRBD2 (5 bases). The germline gives CDR1 MDHEN, CDR2 SYDVKM. V was pared by 7 bases and J by 10 bases, with 24 bases between. The CDR3 is 15 amino acids. The CDR3, as DNA: TGTGCCAGCAACACCAACGGGGTTGGATCGTCACCGCAGTATTTT. Its translation: CASNTNGVGSSPQYF.

This chain links TRBV7-9 with TRBJ2-7, with D uncertain. Germline CDR1 and CDR2: SEHNR and FQNEAQ (reference sequence). The CDR3 covers 13 residues. Trimming took 2 bases from V and 5 from J, leaving 10 bases between them. The CDR3 is CASSLFGVDEQYF. DNA for the CDR3: TGTGCCAGCAGCTTATTTGGGGTTGACGAGCAGTACTTC.

This clone has just one count. The chain recombines TRBV12-3 or TRBV12-4 with TRBJ1-5; maybe TRBD1 (6 bases). Trimming cost V 3 bases and J 11 bases, with 11 bases left between them. This CDR3 contains 12 residues. The CDR3 here is CASSLGGRAQHF. The CDR3 DNA reads as TGTGCCAGCAGTTTGGGGGGCCGGGCCCAGCATTTT.

This chain uses TRBV6-6 with TRBJ2-1; 7 nucleotides line up with TRBD1. Germline lookup yields CDR1 MNHNY and CDR2 SVGAGI (reference sequence). CDR3 length: 14 amino acids. Unmatched junction bases numbered 4, after V lost 0 bases and J lost 8 bases. This chain's CDR3 is CASSYSQGNHEQFF. The DNA of the CDR3 is TGTGCCAGCAGTTACTCACAGGGGAACCATGAGCAGTTCTTC.

The chain is built from TRBV13 and TRBJ1-1; D is ambiguous. Germline CDR1 PRHDT, CDR2 FYEKMQ (reference sequence). The CDR3 contains 14 residues. With 6 bases removed from V and 0 bases from J, the gap between germline ends came to 11 bases. CDR3 DNA: TGTGCCAGCAGGATTGGACTGCTGAACACTGAAGCTTTCTTT. Its translation: CASRIGLLNTEAFF.

The gene calls are TRBV5-1 and TRBJ2-2; TRBD1 aligns across 7 bases. Germline trimming cut 0 bases from V and 4 bases from J; bases unmatched to any gene: 9. This CDR3 is built from 17 residues. Germline V gene data show CDR1 as SGHRS and CDR2 as YFSETQ. The CDR3 sequence: CASSLELIAGGTGELFF. Written as DNA, the CDR3 is TGCGCCAGCAGCTTGGAACTTATAGCAGGGGGCACCGGGGAGCTGTTTTTT. Full variable domain (remainder filled in from reference TRBV5-1 and TRBJ2-2): KAGVTQTPRYLIKTRGQQVTLSCSPISGHRSVSWYQQTPGQGLQFLFEYFSETQRNKGNFPGRFSGRQFSNSRSEMNVSTLELGDSALYLCASSLELIAGGTGELFFGEGSRLTVL.